Following are 25 T cell receptor beta chains from one sample sequenced in a study of blood T cell repertoires in COVID-19. Clones were read by immunoSEQ multiplex PCR, and TCRdb kept only the in-frame ones, dropping some. The table includes 150,000 to 200,000 clones, over 75% detected once. Sequences were obtained from PBMCs or T cells enriched from blood (not recorded which). The receptors come from a man aged 50-60 years who had recovered from COVID-19.

This clone was observed a single time. This sequence joins TRBV2 and TRBJ2-7, with no clear D. This CDR3 is built from 13 residues. The germline V gene has CDR1 SNHLY and CDR2 FYNNEI. Trimming left V 3 bases short and J 2 bases short, with 8 bases between. The CDR3 bases are TGTGCCAGCAGTGAGAGAGCGACCTACGAGCAGTACTTC. Its protein is CASSERATYEQYF.

The chain has TRBV15 and TRBJ1-2; D is unclear. The V end was cut by 1 base, the J end by 8 bases, with 14 bases between. This CDR3 is 14 amino acids long. CDR1 and CDR2 (germline): LNHNV, YYDKDF (reference sequence). CDR3 residues: CATSRGGPRGGYTF. CDR3 bases: TGTGCCACCAGCAGAGGCGGCCCCAGAGGGGGCTACACCTTC.

The rearrangement links TRBV3-1 (or the pseudogene TRBV3-2) to TRBJ2-1; the D gene is possibly TRBD1 (5 bases). This CDR3 has 14 residues. The germline gives CDR1 LGHDT, CDR2 YNNKEL (reference sequence). Trimming removed 4 bases at V and 1 base at J, with 8 bases between. The CDR3 nucleotides are TGTGCCAGCAGCCTGGCAGGGTCCTACAATGAGCAGTTCTTC. It yields the protein CASSLAGSYNEQFF.

The V and J genes are TRBV28 and TRBJ2-3; D unclear. Germline V gene data show CDR1 as MDHEN and CDR2 as SYDVKM. The V end lost 4 bases, the J end lost 1 base, and 15 bases lay between the germline ends. This CDR3 has 16 residues. The CDR3 sequence: CASSSPDLSRTDTQYF. The CDR3 DNA is TGTGCCAGCAGTTCCCCCGACTTGTCCCGCACAGATACGCAGTATTTT.

The rearrangement links TRBV19 to TRBJ2-2; 7 nucleotides agree with TRBD2. The CDR3 covers 15 residues. The V segment lost 6 bases and the J segment 1 base; nucleotides outside the gene matches: 5. Germline loops: CDR1 LNHDA, CDR2 SQIVND (reference sequence). The CDR3 DNA is TGTGCCAGTAGGCTCAAGCGGGGGAACACCGGGGAGCTGTTTTTT. Translating it yields CASRLKRGNTGELFF.

The chain is built from TRBV18 and TRBJ1-2, with D possibly being TRBD1 (5 bases). V was cut by 2 bases and J by 4 bases, with 11 bases left in between. CDR1 and CDR2 (germline): KGHSH, LQKENI. The CDR3 length is 14 residues. The DNA for the CDR3 is TGTGCCAGCTCACCAATCGAGACAGCCTATGGCTACACCTTC. As protein: CASSPIETAYGYTF.

The chain couples TRBV19 to TRBJ2-7; 10 bases line up with TRBD1. Trimming removed 4 bases from V and 0 bases from J; junction bases left unmatched: 6. Germline loops: CDR1 LNHDA, CDR2 SQIVND (reference sequence). The CDR3 totals 16 residues. The chain's CDR3 is CASSTRGQGSSYEQYF. The CDR3 coding sequence is TGTGCCAGTAGTACGCGGGGACAGGGGAGCTCCTACGAGCAGTACTTC. The full variable domain, its missing parts supplied by reference TRBV19 and TRBJ2-7, is DGGITQSPKYLFRKEGQNVTLSCEQNLNHDAMYWYRQDPGQGLRLIYYSQIVNDFQKGDIAEGYSVSREKKESFPLTVTSAQKNPTAFYLCASSTRGQGSSYEQYFGPGTRLTVT.

This clone came up once. The chain recombines TRBV6-5 with TRBJ2-7; TRBD2 is a possible D gene (6 bases). Germline V CDR1 and CDR2: MNHEY, SVGAGI. The length of the CDR3 is 11 residues. Between the trimmed V and J ends, which lost 11 bases and 4 bases, there was a span of 12 bases. DNA for the CDR3: TGTGCCGCGGGGTGGGGATACGAGCAGTACTTC. Amino acids: CAAGWGYEQYF.

The V gene is TRBV7-9, the J gene TRBJ2-2, with 9 bases matching TRBD2. V shed 7 bases, J shed 4 bases, and the junction held 10 bases outside the gene matches. This CDR3 has 16 residues. The germline CDR1 and CDR2 sequences are SEHNR and FQNEAQ (reference sequence). The CDR3 DNA reads TGTGCCAGCACCCAGCGGGGGGAACCGGGCACCGGGGAGCTGTTTTTT. This codes for CASTQRGEPGTGELFF.

The gene calls are TRBV7-2 and TRBJ2-5; maybe TRBD2 (6 bases). The CDR3 runs to 13 residues. Germline CDR1 reads SGHTA; CDR2 reads FQGNSA. The V and J ends lost 3 bases and 5 bases respectively, with 10 bases between them. The CDR3 reads CASSLGGKETQYF. CDR3 in DNA: TGTGCCAGCAGCTTGGGGGGTAAGGAGACCCAGTACTTC.

This clone was recorded once. The V call is TRBV25-1, the J call TRBJ1-6; 7 bases agree with TRBD1. J gave up 9 bases and V 1 base, and 6 bases lay outside the gene matches. The CDR3 consists of 15 residues. The germline V gene has CDR1 MGHDK and CDR2 SYGVNS. CDR3 sequence (DNA): TGTGCCAGCAGTGAATCTTCAGGGGGTGGTTCACCCCTCCACTTT. As protein: CASSESSGGGSPLHF.

This sequence joins TRBV28 and TRBJ1-6; no firm D call. V was clipped by 2 bases and J by 10 bases, with 9 bases between them. Germline V CDR1 and CDR2: MDHEN, SYDVKM. The CDR3 sequence is 13 residues long. The CDR3 protein is CASSLLSGSPLHF. DNA for the CDR3: TGTGCCAGCAGTTTACTGTCAGGATCACCCCTCCACTTT.

J is TRBJ2-5 and V is TRBV21-1; the table's D call, TRBD2, has no DNA check behind it. TRBV21-1 is a pseudogene segment. The CDR3 spans 11 residues. In DNA form, the CDR3 reads TGTGCCAGCAGCGAGTGGGAGACCCAGTACTTC. Translation: CASSEWETQYF.

The V call is TRBV19, the J call TRBJ2-5; 9 nucleotides align to TRBD2. V trimming: 6 bases; J trimming: 3 bases; junction bases outside the gene matches: 5. Germline V gene data show CDR1 as LNHDA and CDR2 as SQIVND (reference sequence). The CDR3 sequence is 14 residues long. In DNA form, the CDR3 reads TGTGCCAGTAGCTTGCGGGGGGGAAAAGAGACCCAGTACTTC. Protein sequence: CASSLRGGKETQYF.

The rearrangement uses TRBV5-1 and TRBJ1-5, with D tentatively TRBD1 (5 bases). Germline V gene lookup returns CDR1 SGHRS and CDR2 YFSETQ. The V gene lost 4 bases and the J gene lost 1 base, with 15 bases spanning the gap. The CDR3 is 16 residues long. The CDR3 sequence: CASSPLPGGSNQPQHF. In DNA form, the CDR3 reads TGCGCCAGCAGCCCACTCCCGGGGGGGAGCAATCAGCCCCAGCATTTT.

The genes are TRBV6-1 and TRBJ1-2; D uncertain. This CDR3 comprises 14 residues. The V gene's germline CDR1 is MNHNS and CDR2 SASEGT. V was trimmed by 2 bases and J by 7 bases, leaving 14 bases between them. CDR3 nucleotides: TGTGCCAGCAGTGAAAAGCGGGTAGGGCTTGGCTACACCTTC. Residues: CASSEKRVGLGYTF.

J is TRBJ2-7 and V is TRBV6-2 or TRBV6-3; TRBD2 agrees at 13 bases. V shed 5 bases and J 5 bases; nucleotides not matched to a gene: 9. In germline, CDR1 is MNHEY, CDR2 SVGEGT. The CDR3 is 16 residues long. This CDR3 reads CASSTPLGLAGDEQYF. In DNA, the CDR3 is TGTGCCAGCAGTACGCCTCTAGGACTAGCGGGAGACGAGCAGTACTTC.

This chain links TRBV2 with TRBJ1-1; D uncertain. The CDR3 has 13 residues. Trimming pared 1 base from V and 5 bases from J, leaving 8 bases between. Germline V gives CDR1 SNHLY, CDR2 FYNNEI. The CDR3 DNA sequence: TGTGCCAGCAGTGAAGGCACAGAGACTGAAGCTTTCTTT. Translating gives CASSEGTETEAFF.

CDR3: CASSKFPGQGKPPSYEQYF. CDR3 sequence (DNA): TGTGCCAGCAGCAAATTCCCGGGACAGGGGAAACCGCCTTCCTACGAGCAGTACTTC. V usage is TRBV21-1 and J usage is TRBJ2-7; the D call TRBD1 from the table was never checked on the DNA. TRBV21-1 is an annotated pseudogene. This CDR3 region has 19 residues.

The V and J genes are TRBV29-1 and TRBJ1-4, with D tentatively TRBD1 (5 bases). V dropped 4 bases and J dropped 8 bases, with 14 bases sitting between them. Germline CDR1 and CDR2: SQVTM and ANQGSEA. This CDR3 is 13 amino acids long. CDR3 DNA: TGCAGCGTTGTCGGGGGGGATCAGGAAAAACTGTTTTTT. Protein sequence: CSVVGGDQEKLFF.

The rearrangement joins TRBV7-5 to TRBJ2-7; TRBD1, the D gene given by the table, was not confirmed from the DNA. TRBV7-5 is a pseudogene segment. This CDR3 is 15 amino acids long. CDR3 in DNA: TGTGTCAGAAGCTACCAGGGGGGACCTTCCTACGAGCAGTACTTC. Its protein is CVRSYQGGPSYEQYF.

CDR3 in amino acids: CSVGSGGEAFF. CDR3 in DNA: TGCAGCGTTGGTAGCGGGGGTGAAGCTTTCTTT. V and J are TRBV29-1 and TRBJ1-1; a weak D match, TRBD1 (5 bases). This CDR3 is built from 11 residues. The V gene lost 4 bases and the J gene lost 7 bases, with 10 bases spanning the gap. The germline V gene encodes CDR1 SQVTM and CDR2 ANQGSEA.

The rearrangement links TRBV19 to TRBJ1-5; the D gene is possibly TRBD1 (5 bases). V lost 7 bases and J lost 0, with 13 bases in between. The CDR3 has 15 amino acids. The germline CDR1 and CDR2 sequences are LNHDA and SQIVND (reference sequence). For the CDR3, the DNA is TGTGCCAGTAAAAAGTTCAGGGATAGCAATCAGCCCCAGCATTTT. Amino acids: CASKKFRDSNQPQHF.

This clone was recorded only once. This chain links TRBV30 with TRBJ1-1; D remains ambiguous. Germline loops: CDR1 GTSNPN, CDR2 SVGIG (reference sequence). This CDR3 contains 13 residues. Trimming removed 0 bases from V and 0 bases from J, with 5 bases in between. This chain's CDR3 is CAWSVLVNTEAFF. CDR3 in DNA: TGTGCCTGGAGTGTCCTCGTGAACACTGAAGCTTTCTTT.

CDR3 bases: TGTGCCAGCAGCTTGGGAGGACTAGCGGACTCCTACAATGAGCAGTTCTTC. Translation gives CASSLGGLADSYNEQFF. The V gene is TRBV5-4, the J gene TRBJ2-1, with TRBD2 matching over 10 bases. After removal of 0 bases from V and 0 bases from J, the junction contained 3 bases not matched to a gene. This CDR3 is built from 17 residues. Germline CDR1 reads SGHNT; CDR2 reads YYREEE (reference sequence).